These 5 T cell receptor beta chains came from one sample sequenced in a study of Graves' ophthalmopathy and Graves' hyperthyroidism. TCR beta CDR3 amplification used RNA transcripts. RT-PCR with HTBI primers came first, then second-round multiplex PCR. From the multiplex PCR reads, TCRdb called clonotypes with MiXCR, one entry per CDR3 protein. This table has about 420,000 distinct CDR3 sequences, 21% appearing once. The sample comprised peripheral blood. Receptor source: a woman younger than 30 with stable Graves' hyperthyroidism.

The sample holds many counts of this clonotype. J is TRBJ2-5 and V is TRBV12-3 or TRBV12-4; 8 bases align to TRBD1. After removal of 5 bases from V and 4 bases from J, the junction contained 9 bases not matched to a gene. The CDR3 totals 15 residues. The CDR3 DNA reads as TGTGCCAGCAGTGCAAGATCCGGGACAGGAGAGACCCAGTACTTC. Translated, it gives CASSARSGTGETQYF.

At least ten counts were recorded for this clonotype. The rearrangement uses TRBV28 and TRBJ1-5; a possible D gene is TRBD1 (5 bases). The germline V gene has CDR1 MDHEN and CDR2 SYDVKM. Trimming cost V 3 bases and J 5 bases, with 17 bases left between them. This CDR3 spans 16 amino acids. The DNA of the CDR3 is TGTGCCAGCAGTTTCCGGGACCGGAGGGATCATCAGCCCCAGCATTTT. Protein: CASSFRDRRDHQPQHF.

This clonotype has at least ten counts. The chain combines TRBV20-1 with TRBJ2-7, with a possible D match to TRBD2 (5 bases). V was trimmed by 0 bases and J by 6 bases, leaving 18 bases between them. The germline gives CDR1 DFQATT, CDR2 SNEGSKA (reference sequence). The CDR3 has 15 residues. The CDR3, as DNA: TGCAGTGCTAGAGATTCGGACTGGGATCTGGCCGAGCAGTACTTC. Its translation is CSARDSDWDLAEQYF.

This clonotype appeared many times. This sequence joins TRBV2 and TRBJ1-1; D uncertain. CDR3 length equals 12 residues. With 3 bases removed from V and 7 bases from J, the gap between germline ends came to 9 bases. Germline V lookup: CDR1 SNHLY, CDR2 FYNNEI. The DNA of the CDR3 is TGTGCCAGCAGTGATTCCAACTATGAAGCTTTCTTT. Encoded protein: CASSDSNYEAFF.

This clonotype was found many times. The chain carries TRBV28 and TRBJ2-7; 7 bases align to TRBD1. The CDR3 totals 13 residues. The germline gives CDR1 MDHEN, CDR2 SYDVKM. V shed 5 bases, J shed 2 bases, and the junction held 3 bases outside the gene matches. CDR3: CASSETGTYEQYF. CDR3 bases: TGTGCCAGCAGTGAGACAGGGACCTACGAGCAGTACTTC.